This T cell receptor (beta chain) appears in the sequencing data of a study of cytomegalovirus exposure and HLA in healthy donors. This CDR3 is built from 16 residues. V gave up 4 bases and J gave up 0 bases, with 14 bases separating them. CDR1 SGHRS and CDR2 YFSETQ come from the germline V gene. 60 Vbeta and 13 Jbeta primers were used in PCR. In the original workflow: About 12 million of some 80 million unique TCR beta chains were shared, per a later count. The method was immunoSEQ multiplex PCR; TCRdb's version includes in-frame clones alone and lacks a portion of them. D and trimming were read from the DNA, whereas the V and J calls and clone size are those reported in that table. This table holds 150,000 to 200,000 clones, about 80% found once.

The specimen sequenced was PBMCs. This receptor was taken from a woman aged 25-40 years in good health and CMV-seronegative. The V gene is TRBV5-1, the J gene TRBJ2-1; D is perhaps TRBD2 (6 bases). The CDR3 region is CASSLRDSSSYNEQFF. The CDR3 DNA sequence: TGCGCCAGCAGCCTCCGGGACTCGAGCTCCTACAATGAGCAGTTCTTC. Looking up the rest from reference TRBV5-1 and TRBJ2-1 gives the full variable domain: KAGVTQTPRYLIKTRGQQVTLSCSPISGHRSVSWYQQTPGQGLQFLFEYFSETQRNKGNFPGRFSGRQFSNSRSEMNVSTLELGDSALYLCASSLRDSSSYNEQFFGPGTRLTVL.